The 30 T cell receptor beta chains below all came from one sample that was sequenced in a study of CD8 T cells in ankylosing spondylitis. TCRdb fed the 5' RACE reads into MiXCR, producing one record per CDR3 protein. The sample carries around 29,000 distinct CDR3 sequences, less than 5.5% recorded once. The sequenced material came from blood, either unsorted or a sorted T cell fraction (not recorded which). The source of these receptors is a female donor with ankylosing spondylitis or in good health (not recorded which).

The genes are TRBV9 and TRBJ2-3; 7 positions agree with TRBD2. The CDR3 is 15 residues long. Germline assignment: CDR1 SGDLS and CDR2 YYNGEE. After removal of 1 base from V and 2 bases from J, the junction contained 4 bases not matched to a gene. CDR3 sequence: CASSVTSGNTDTQYF. Here the CDR3 DNA reads TGTGCCAGCAGCGTAACAAGCGGGAACACAGATACGCAGTATTTT.

By share of the sample, this clonotype is medium-sized. The chain combines TRBV29-1 with TRBJ2-1; TRBD2 agrees at 9 bases. The CDR3 runs 12 residues. Germline loops: CDR1 SQVTM, CDR2 ANQGSEA. J gave up 8 bases and V 6 bases, and 5 bases lay outside the gene matches. This CDR3 is CSVRLAADEQFF. In nucleotides, the CDR3 is TGCAGCGTGCGACTAGCGGCTGATGAGCAGTTCTTC.

In its sample, this clonotype was seen many times. The chain joins TRBV9 to TRBJ2-1; D is undetermined. V lost 3 bases and J 9 bases, leaving 13 bases between the germline ends. The length of the CDR3 is 13 residues. The V gene's germline CDR1 is SGDLS and CDR2 YYNGEE. CDR3 DNA: TGTGCCAGCAGCGGACAACAGTTAACTGAGCAGTTCTTC. Its protein product is CASSGQQLTEQFF.

This clonotype ranks as medium-sized (0.01 to 0.1%). The J gene is TRBJ1-1, the V gene TRBV9; no firm D call. The germline CDR1 and CDR2 sequences are SGDLS and YYNGEE. The CDR3 is 13 residues long. V lost 3 bases and J 2 bases, leaving 8 bases between the germline ends. For the CDR3, the DNA is TGTGCCAGCAGCGCACGGGGTAACACTGAAGCTTTCTTT. Encoded protein: CASSARGNTEAFF.

This clonotype was counted at least ten times. The chain is built from TRBV9 and TRBJ1-6, with D unresolved. V gave up 0 bases and J gave up 7 bases, with 5 bases separating them. Germline V gives CDR1 SGDLS, CDR2 YYNGEE. This CDR3 comprises 13 residues. The CDR3 protein is CASSVDENSPLHF. The DNA for the CDR3 is TGTGCCAGCAGCGTAGATGAAAATTCACCCCTCCACTTT.

The rearrangement uses TRBV9 and TRBJ2-2, with 14 bases matching TRBD2. The V gene's germline CDR1 is SGDLS and CDR2 YYNGEE. V gave up 3 bases and J gave up 5 bases; unmatched junction bases: 6. The CDR3 is 17 amino acids. The DNA for the CDR3 is TGTGCCAGCAGCGAGACTAGCGGGGGGGCATGGACCGGGGAGCTGTTTTTT. Translating gives CASSETSGGAWTGELFF.

Only a few counts were recorded for this clonotype. The genes are TRBV9 and TRBJ2-5; 11 bases are shared with TRBD2. Germline loops: CDR1 SGDLS, CDR2 YYNGEE. Unmatched junction bases numbered 21, after V lost 3 bases and J lost 5 bases. This CDR3 region has 20 residues. DNA for the CDR3: TGTGCCAGCAGCGCCGGAGGATACCCGGGACTAGCGGCCTTAGATGAGACCCAGTACTTC. This sequence encodes CASSAGGYPGLAALDETQYF.

By sample fraction, this clonotype is medium-sized. The genes are TRBV9 and TRBJ1-5, with D unresolved. V dropped 0 bases and J dropped 0 bases, with 4 bases sitting between them. From germline, CDR1 is SGDLS and CDR2 YYNGEE. The CDR3 consists of 14 residues. The CDR3 protein is CASSVDSSNQPQHF. CDR3 bases: TGTGCCAGCAGCGTAGACAGTAGCAATCAGCCCCAGCATTTT.

This clonotype was recorded many times. The chain carries TRBV24-1 and TRBJ1-4; 12 bases agree with TRBD1. CDR3 length: 14 amino acids. V lost 9 bases and J lost 7; bases outside the gene matches: 5. CDR1 and CDR2 (germline): KGHDR, SFDVKD. For the CDR3, the DNA is TGTGCCACCCTTTGGGACAGGGGGCTTGAAAAACTGTTTTTT. Protein: CATLWDRGLEKLFF.

Ten or more counts support this clonotype. This chain joins TRBV9 and TRBJ2-7, with 9 bases fitting TRBD2. CDR3 length equals 16 residues. The germline gives CDR1 SGDLS, CDR2 YYNGEE. The J segment lost 1 base and the V segment lost 4 bases, leaving 9 bases of the junction unmatched. CDR3 in DNA: TGTGCCAGCAGCCCCCAGGTGGCGGGAGGGTCCTACGAGCAGTACTTC. It translates to CASSPQVAGGSYEQYF.

This clonotype was picked up one time. The chain couples TRBV9 to TRBJ2-7; perhaps D is TRBD1 or TRBD2 (5 bases each). V was pared by 4 bases and J by 3 bases, with 17 bases between. Looked up from germline, CDR1 is SGDLS and CDR2 is YYNGEE. This CDR3 has 15 amino acids. The CDR3 nucleotides are TGTGCCAGCAGCATAGCGCAGGGCCCCAACTACGAGCAGTACTTC. Encoded protein: CASSIAQGPNYEQYF.

This clonotype occurred many times. The rearrangement uses TRBV9 and TRBJ1-5, with a tentative D call TRBD1 (6 bases). The germline gives CDR1 SGDLS, CDR2 YYNGEE. The CDR3 totals 17 residues. The V end lost 3 bases, the J end lost 0 bases, and 16 bases lay between the germline ends. In DNA, the CDR3 is TGTGCCAGCAGCGGGTTCCGGCGGGGACATAGCAATCAGCCCCAGCATTTT. Its protein product is CASSGFRRGHSNQPQHF.

This clonotype appeared a few times. This chain uses TRBV9 with TRBJ2-7; 9 bases are a match to TRBD1. CDR1 and CDR2 (germline): SGDLS, YYNGEE. The junction had 15 bases not matched to a gene; V was cut back by 4 bases and J by 7 bases. This CDR3 is 16 amino acids long. CDR3 amino acids: CASSPGIGTGNEEQYF. The CDR3 region has the DNA TGTGCCAGCAGCCCCGGGATAGGGACAGGGAATGAGGAGCAGTACTTC. The full variable domain, completed using reference TRBV9 and TRBJ2-7, is DSGVTQTPKHLITATGQRVTLRCSPRSGDLSVYWYQQSLDQGLQFLIQYYNGEERAKGNILERFSAQQFPDLHSELNLSSLELGDSALYFCASSPGIGTGNEEQYFGPGTRLTVT.

Many counts were recorded for this clonotype. V is TRBV9 and J is TRBJ2-1, with D possibly TRBD1 on 7 matching bases. Deletions cut 2 bases from V and 0 bases from J, with 15 bases between. This CDR3 has 17 residues. Germline V CDR1 and CDR2: SGDLS, YYNGEE. CDR3 amino acids: CASSVGGGLSSYNEQFF. CDR3 nucleotides: TGTGCCAGCAGCGTCGGAGGGGGCCTGAGCTCCTACAATGAGCAGTTCTTC.

This clonotype has at least ten counts. The J gene is TRBJ2-1, the V gene TRBV9; D is possibly TRBD1 or TRBD2 (5 bases each). CDR1 and CDR2 from the germline V gene are SGDLS and YYNGEE. This CDR3 comprises 16 residues. The V gene lost 0 bases and the J gene lost 4 bases, with 14 bases spanning the gap. Written as DNA, the CDR3 is TGTGCCAGCAGCGTAGGAGTGGGGACCCTGTACAATGAGCAGTTCTTC. Residues: CASSVGVGTLYNEQFF.

This clonotype came up many times. The rearrangement joins TRBV9 to TRBJ2-5; D is unresolved. The length of the CDR3 is 14 residues. Germline V CDR1 and CDR2: SGDLS, YYNGEE. The V end lost 0 bases, the J end lost 5 bases, and 11 bases lay between the germline ends. CDR3 amino acids: CASSVGLQHETQYF. The CDR3 coding sequence is TGTGCCAGCAGCGTAGGATTACAGCACGAGACCCAGTACTTC.

This clonotype was detected many times. The V call is TRBV9, the J call TRBJ1-2; D gene ambiguous. There are 14 residues in the CDR3. Per germline, CDR1 SGDLS and CDR2 YYNGEE. V was shortened by 0 bases and J by 2 bases, with 8 bases between the two germline ends. CDR3 amino acids: CASSVDQKNYGYTF. Written as DNA, the CDR3 is TGTGCCAGCAGCGTAGACCAGAAAAACTATGGCTACACCTTC.

This clonotype was seen repeatedly, ten times or more. The CDR3 DNA sequence: TGTGCCAGCAGCGGGCGGGAGAGGCACGGGGAGCTGTTTTTT. It is translated as CASSGRERHGELFF. The chain carries TRBV9 and TRBJ2-2, with TRBD2 matching 7 bases. Germline CDR1 is SGDLS and CDR2 is YYNGEE. V shed 3 bases, J shed 7 bases, and the junction held 6 bases outside the gene matches. This CDR3 is 14 amino acids long. Full variable domain (outside the CDR3, taken from reference TRBV9 and TRBJ2-2): DSGVTQTPKHLITATGQRVTLRCSPRSGDLSVYWYQQSLDQGLQFLIQYYNGEERAKGNILERFSAQQFPDLHSELNLSSLELGDSALYFCASSGRERHGELFFGEGSRLTVL.

The rearrangement links TRBV9 to TRBJ2-5; tentative D call: TRBD1 (5 bases). Germline V gene data show CDR1 as SGDLS and CDR2 as YYNGEE. The CDR3 length is 13 residues. Between the trimmed V and J ends, which lost 3 bases and 7 bases, there was a span of 13 bases. The CDR3 reads CASSAQGLGTQYF. The CDR3 DNA reads TGTGCCAGCAGCGCTCAGGGTCTCGGGACCCAGTACTTC.

This clonotype was found many times. This sequence joins TRBV9 and TRBJ2-1; 12 bases line up with TRBD2. CDR1 SGDLS and CDR2 YYNGEE come from the germline V gene. V dropped 3 bases and J dropped 4; count of bases not matched to a gene: 5. The CDR3 is 16 residues long. CDR3 sequence reads: CASSGASGGAYNEQFF. In DNA form, the CDR3 reads TGTGCCAGCAGCGGAGCTAGCGGGGGGGCTTACAATGAGCAGTTCTTC.

This clonotype was seen at least ten times. This chain links TRBV9 with TRBJ2-1; 10 positions agree with TRBD2. The germline gives CDR1 SGDLS, CDR2 YYNGEE. V lost 2 bases to trimming and J lost 5 bases; unmatched junction nucleotides: 7. The length of the CDR3 is 16 residues. CDR3 nucleotide sequence: TGTGCCAGCAGCGTTGGTATAGCGGGAGGAGACAATGAGCAGTTCTTC. Residues: CASSVGIAGGDNEQFF.

This clonotype was picked up a small number of times. This chain links TRBV9 with TRBJ1-1; D remains unclear. Germline values: CDR1 SGDLS, CDR2 YYNGEE. The V end lost 3 bases, the J end lost 7 bases, and 13 bases lay between the germline ends. This CDR3 spans 13 amino acids. CDR3 loop: CASSATTGSEAFF. The CDR3 DNA reads TGTGCCAGCAGCGCGACGACCGGGAGTGAAGCTTTCTTT.

A few counts support this clonotype. This chain uses TRBV9 with TRBJ2-2; D unresolved. This CDR3 region has 13 residues. V lost 1 base and J lost 7, with 8 bases in between. The V gene's germline CDR1 is SGDLS and CDR2 YYNGEE. CDR3 sequence reads: CASSVFVDGELFF. The CDR3 DNA reads as TGTGCCAGCAGCGTATTTGTGGACGGGGAGCTGTTTTTT.

This clonotype was found many times. This chain connects TRBV9 to TRBJ2-7, with 9 bases fitting TRBD1. The trim removed 3 bases at V and 5 bases at J, leaving 9 bases unmatched. The V gene's germline CDR1 is SGDLS and CDR2 YYNGEE. There are 15 residues in the CDR3. The CDR3 region has the DNA TGTGCCAGCAGCGGCGCCGGGACAGGGCACCACGAGCAGTACTTC. Translating it yields CASSGAGTGHHEQYF.

There are many counts of this clonotype. CDR3 region: CASSAGLAGGPSDTQYF. The CDR3 DNA reads as TGTGCCAGCAGCGCCGGACTAGCGGGGGGGCCTTCAGATACGCAGTATTTT. The J gene is TRBJ2-3, the V gene TRBV9; 15 bases are a match to TRBD2. In germline, CDR1 is SGDLS, CDR2 YYNGEE. With V trimmed by 3 bases and J by 4 bases, 6 bases remained unmatched. The CDR3 covers 17 residues.

In this sample, this clonotype turned up a few times. V is TRBV9 and J is TRBJ2-3; D is perhaps TRBD2 (6 bases). The germline V gene encodes CDR1 SGDLS and CDR2 YYNGEE. V lost 4 bases to trimming and J lost 0 bases, with 12 bases between them. The CDR3 consists of 15 residues. DNA for the CDR3: TGTGCCAGCAGCCCAAAGGGGACTAGCACAGATACGCAGTATTTT. Translating it yields CASSPKGTSTDTQYF.

This clonotype was seen at least ten times. CDR3 sequence (DNA): TGTGCCAGCAGCGTGCTAGCGGGGGGACTGGGGAATGAGCAGTTCTTC. Protein sequence: CASSVLAGGLGNEQFF. J is TRBJ2-1 and V is TRBV9, with 11 bases lining up with TRBD2. This CDR3 is built from 16 residues. Germline trimming cut 2 bases from V and 7 bases from J; bases unmatched to any gene: 8. Germline V lookup: CDR1 SGDLS, CDR2 YYNGEE.

This clonotype was seen ten or more times. The chain combines TRBV9 with TRBJ2-7; the match to TRBD1 covers 7 bases. Germline V gene sequence: CDR1 SGDLS, CDR2 YYNGEE. The CDR3 contains 14 residues. With V trimmed by 2 bases and J by 1 base, 3 bases remained unmatched. The DNA of the CDR3 is TGTGCCAGCAGCGTCGGGACAGCTTCCTACGAGCAGTACTTC. Amino acids: CASSVGTASYEQYF.

The sample holds many counts of this clonotype. The chain couples TRBV9 to TRBJ2-5, with 11 bases fitting TRBD2. After removal of 0 bases from V and 2 bases from J, the junction contained 9 bases not matched to a gene. Germline V CDR1 and CDR2: SGDLS, YYNGEE. This CDR3 contains 18 residues. CDR3 protein: CASSVGASGGLGQETQYF. Written as DNA, the CDR3 is TGTGCCAGCAGCGTAGGGGCTAGCGGGGGGCTTGGTCAAGAGACCCAGTACTTC.

This clonotype was seen at least ten times. The chain couples TRBV9 to TRBJ1-2; TRBD1 might be the D (6 bases). The CDR3 runs to 13 residues. Looked up from germline, CDR1 is SGDLS and CDR2 is YYNGEE. Deletions cut 4 bases from V and 8 bases from J, with 15 bases between. CDR3 coding DNA: TGTGCCAGCAGCATGAACTACAGGGACGGCTACACCTTC. As protein: CASSMNYRDGYTF.